This TCR beta chain was identified in a study of T cell clonality in common variable immunodeficiency. Germline V gives CDR1 SGHDT, CDR2 YYEEEE. The J segment lost 6 bases and the V segment lost 4 bases, leaving 10 bases of the junction unmatched. The CDR3 covers 14 residues. General observations from the study: Reportedly, TCR beta sequences from common variable immunodeficiency showed fewer deletions and N-nucleotide insertions.

This clone was detected many times. Antigen specificity is unknown. The CDR3 is cut off 3 residues early in the read; its end comes from the germline J gene. TCRdb's copy holds only in-frame clones and misses some; the assay was immunoSEQ multiplex PCR. Listed here are 25,000 to 30,000 clones without any singletons, the top ten holding about 24%. The genes are TRBV5-6 and TRBJ2-7, with TRBD1 matching 7 bases. This clonotype was obtained from a human donor with common variable immunodeficiency. The specimen sequenced was peripheral blood mononuclear cells. This CDR3 is CASSATGVWSEQYF. The DNA read from the CDR3 is TGTGCCAGCAGCGCTACAGGGGTCTGGAGCGAG. The variable domain in full, completed from reference TRBV5-6 and TRBJ2-7, reads DAGVTQSPTHLIKTRGQQVTLRCSPKSGHDTVSWYQQALGQGPQFIFQYYEEEERQRGNFPDRFSGHQFPNYSSELNVNALLLGDSALYLCASSATGVWSEQYFGPGTRLTVT.